Listed here are 25 T cell receptor beta chains from one sample, sequenced in a study of cytomegalovirus exposure and HLA in healthy donors. It was with 60 Vbeta and 13 Jbeta primers that the PCR ran. The protocol was immunoSEQ multiplex PCR, while the TCRdb copy is restricted to in-frame clones and leaves out a portion. The table includes about 140,000 clones, over 75% detected once. The sequencing input was PBMCs. The receptor source for this set is a female donor in good health and CMV-seronegative.

V and J are TRBV2 and TRBJ2-7; 7 bases are a match to TRBD2. The CDR3 is 14 amino acids. Germline-derived CDR1 and CDR2 are SNHLY and FYNNEI. V trimming: 2 bases; J trimming: 3 bases; junction bases outside the gene matches: 4. The CDR3 region has the DNA TGTGCCAGCAGTGAATGGAGCGGGAACTACGAGCAGTACTTC. This codes for CASSEWSGNYEQYF.

This clone was counted between two and nine times. The chain uses TRBV9 and TRBJ2-3, with 7 bases matching TRBD2. CDR3 size: 15 residues. V was clipped by 5 bases and J by 1 base; unmatched bases: 7. CDR1 and CDR2 (germline): SGDLS, YYNGEE. CDR3 in DNA: TGTGCCAGCAGAACCGGGACTACTGGCACAGATACGCAGTATTTT. As protein: CASRTGTTGTDTQYF.

The V gene is TRBV27, the J gene TRBJ2-6; 7 bases match TRBD1. The CDR3 has 17 residues. The germline CDR1 and CDR2 sequences are MNHEY and SMNVEV (reference sequence). With 2 bases clipped from V and 1 base from J, the junction kept 5 bases outside the gene matches. CDR3 amino acids: CASSLTGAVSGANVLTF. The CDR3 nucleotides read TGTGCCAGCAGTTTAACAGGGGCTGTATCTGGGGCCAACGTCCTGACTTTC. Together with reference TRBV27 and TRBJ2-6, the CDR3 gives the full variable domain: EAQVTQNPRYLITVTGKKLTVTCSQNMNHEYMSWYRQDPGLGLRQIYYSMNVEVTDKGDVPEGYKVSRKEKRNFPLILESPSPNQTSLYFCASSLTGAVSGANVLTFGAGSRLTVL.

This chain links TRBV5-6 with TRBJ2-7, with 7 bases that match TRBD1. V lost 4 bases, J lost 0 bases, and 4 bases stayed unmatched. The CDR3 covers 14 residues. In germline, CDR1 is SGHDT, CDR2 YYEEEE. The CDR3 reads CASSPGTASYEQYF. As DNA, the CDR3 is TGTGCCAGCAGCCCCGGGACAGCCTCCTACGAGCAGTACTTC.

This chain links TRBV4-1 with TRBJ2-2; TRBD1 aligns across 7 bases. The germline V gene encodes CDR1 MGHRA and CDR2 YSYEKL. Trimming cost V 5 bases and J 0 bases; bases outside gene matches: 3. This CDR3 is 15 amino acids long. CDR3 region: CASSSGTANTGELFF. The CDR3 DNA follows: TGCGCCAGCAGCTCCGGGACAGCGAACACCGGGGAGCTGTTTTTT.

V and J are TRBV29-1 and TRBJ2-5; the D is unclear. The CDR3 loop spans 14 amino acids. Germline lookup yields CDR1 SQVTM and CDR2 ANQGSEA. Trimming took 3 bases from V and 2 from J, leaving 13 bases between them. Here the CDR3 DNA reads TGCAGCGTTGAGTCCTATGCAGGTCAAGAGACCCAGTACTTC. The encoded protein is CSVESYAGQETQYF.

J is TRBJ2-1 and V is TRBV7-3, with 7 bases aligning to TRBD2. Germline CDR1 SGHTA, CDR2 FQGTGA. CDR3 length: 13 residues. Germline trimming cut 11 bases from V and 2 bases from J; bases unmatched to any gene: 6. The CDR3 reads CASAAGAYNEQFF. The CDR3 bases are TGTGCCTCGGCGGCGGGAGCCTACAATGAGCAGTTCTTC.

The chain uses TRBV10-3 and TRBJ1-1, with TRBD1 matching 8 bases. This CDR3 comprises 15 residues. Trimming removed 4 bases from V and 0 bases from J; junction bases left unmatched: 4. Germline CDR1 is ENHRY and CDR2 is SYGVKD. In DNA form, the CDR3 reads TGTGCCATCAGTGGGAAGGGACAGGTGAACACTGAAGCTTTCTTT. Amino acid sequence: CAISGKGQVNTEAFF.

The chain carries TRBV2 and TRBJ2-7; D possibly corresponds to TRBD2 (6 bases). The V gene's germline CDR1 is SNHLY and CDR2 FYNNEI. The V end was cut by 8 bases, the J end by 3 bases, with 17 bases between. The CDR3 is made up of 14 amino acids. The CDR3 loop reads CASSLGGLNYEQYF. The CDR3 DNA sequence: TGTGCCAGCTCTCTGGGGGGACTTAACTACGAGCAGTACTTC.

This clone was counted a few times. V is TRBV27 and J is TRBJ2-3, with 7 bases fitting TRBD2. The CDR3 contains 16 residues. From germline, CDR1 is MNHEY and CDR2 SMNVEV (reference sequence). The V and J ends lost 4 bases and 3 bases, in that order; junction bases with no gene match: 10. CDR3 sequence: CASSSAQREWTDTQYF. In DNA form, the CDR3 reads TGTGCCAGCAGTTCCGCCCAGCGGGAATGGACAGATACGCAGTATTTT.

This clone occurred a few times. The rearrangement links TRBV2 to TRBJ2-7; maybe TRBD1 (5 bases). The germline V gene has CDR1 SNHLY and CDR2 FYNNEI. The CDR3 is 13 residues long. V dropped 8 bases and J dropped 2 bases, with 13 bases sitting between them. The chain's CDR3 is CASLVWTPYEQYF. The CDR3 DNA reads TGTGCCAGCTTGGTTTGGACACCCTACGAGCAGTACTTC.

The CDR3 region is CASSRSGSGRSTYNEQFF. CDR3 DNA sequence: TGTGCCAGTAGTAGGTCTGGGAGCGGGAGGAGCACCTACAATGAGCAGTTCTTC. The genes are TRBV19 and TRBJ2-1; 9 bases are a match to TRBD2. The trim removed 4 bases at V and 2 bases at J, leaving 12 bases unmatched. This CDR3 comprises 18 residues. Germline CDR1 is LNHDA and CDR2 is SQIVND (reference sequence).

DNA for the CDR3: TGTGCCAGCAGCCCAGCCGGCCTAGCGGGAGTCACAGATACGCAGTATTTT. Translated: CASSPAGLAGVTDTQYF. The rearrangement uses TRBV7-2 and TRBJ2-3; TRBD2 aligns across 10 bases. This CDR3 region has 17 residues. Trimming took 5 bases from V and 2 from J; bases not matched to a gene: 10. From germline, CDR1 is SGHTA and CDR2 FQGNSA.

This clone came up a few times. This rearrangement joins TRBV2 to TRBJ1-1; D gene uncertain. Germline CDR1 SNHLY, CDR2 FYNNEI. CDR3 size: 13 residues. V was pared by 10 bases and J by 0 bases, with 12 bases between. CDR3 nucleotides: TGTGCCAACCCGAGAGAGATGAACACTGAAGCTTTCTTT. Translation: CANPREMNTEAFF.

This rearrangement joins TRBV4-2 to TRBJ2-7; 9 bases align to TRBD1. The CDR3 consists of 16 residues. V was pared by 1 base and J by 0 bases, with 4 bases of the junction left unmatched. Per the germline V gene, CDR1 is LGHNA and CDR2 is YNFKEQ. CDR3 residues: CASSQGPGQGSYEQYF. The CDR3 DNA sequence: TGTGCCAGCAGCCAAGGGCCGGGACAGGGCTCCTACGAGCAGTACTTC.

The chain carries TRBV29-1 and TRBJ2-1; possible D gene TRBD1, 6 bases. With 2 bases removed from V and 0 bases from J, the gap between germline ends came to 17 bases. CDR3 length equals 17 residues. Germline V gene lookup returns CDR1 SQVTM and CDR2 ANQGSEA. The chain's CDR3 is CSVERIGGWLSYNEQFF. CDR3 in DNA: TGCAGCGTTGAACGTATTGGGGGCTGGCTCTCCTACAATGAGCAGTTCTTC.

The chain joins TRBV14 to TRBJ2-4; D is perhaps TRBD2 (6 bases). Per the germline V gene, CDR1 is SGHDN and CDR2 is FVKESK. V lost 5 bases, J lost 2 bases, and 7 bases lay in between. CDR3 length: 13 residues. CDR3 DNA: TGTGCCAGCAGCGGCGGGACCAAAAACATTCAGTACTTC. It yields the protein CASSGGTKNIQYF.

The gene calls are TRBV6-6 and TRBJ1-2; 8 bases are shared with TRBD1. This CDR3 is 13 amino acids long. The germline V gene encodes CDR1 MNHNY and CDR2 SVGAGI (reference sequence). Germline trimming cut 4 bases from V and 8 bases from J; bases unmatched to any gene: 6. The CDR3 loop reads CASSSQGARGYTF. Here the CDR3 DNA reads TGTGCCAGCAGTTCTCAGGGGGCACGGGGCTACACCTTC.

The chain combines TRBV6-6 with TRBJ2-7, with D unresolved. Trimming stripped 6 bases from V and 3 bases from J, with 12 bases between. The CDR3 totals 13 residues. Germline loops: CDR1 MNHNY, CDR2 SVGAGI (reference sequence). The CDR3 is CASRLEDIYEQYF. Written as DNA, the CDR3 is TGTGCCAGCAGATTAGAGGATATCTACGAGCAGTACTTC.

With regard to this clone: The same CDR3 is also encoded by other DNA sequences in this sample. The J gene is TRBJ1-2, the V gene TRBV5-1; D uncertain. This CDR3 is built from 12 residues. Trimming left V 4 bases short and J 6 bases short, with 10 bases between. Germline CDR1 is SGHRS and CDR2 is YFSETQ. In DNA form, the CDR3 reads TGCGCCAGCAGCCTCTCACAGAATGGCTACACCTTC. It codes for CASSLSQNGYTF.

The chain combines TRBV6-5 with TRBJ1-2, with a possible D match to TRBD1 (5 bases). The CDR3 sequence is 15 residues long. With 2 bases removed from V and 7 bases from J, the gap between germline ends came to 17 bases. Germline assignment: CDR1 MNHEY and CDR2 SVGAGI. The CDR3 here is CASSYPSGGAFGYTF. CDR3 bases: TGTGCCAGCAGTTACCCTAGTGGTGGGGCATTTGGCTACACCTTC.

The CDR3 loop reads CASSLGRSTEAFF. In DNA form, the CDR3 reads TGTGCCAGCAGCTTAGGCAGGTCCACTGAAGCTTTCTTT. The chain recombines TRBV11-2 with TRBJ1-1; no clear D gene. V dropped 1 base and J dropped 4 bases, with 7 bases sitting between them. Germline V lookup: CDR1 SGHAT, CDR2 FQNNGV. The CDR3 runs 13 residues.

The chain links TRBV19 to TRBJ2-3, with 8 bases fitting TRBD1. In germline, CDR1 is LNHDA, CDR2 SQIVND (reference sequence). Losses at the gene ends were 0 bases for V and 2 bases for J; bases not matched to a gene: 7. The length of the CDR3 is 17 residues. For the CDR3, the DNA is TGTGCCAGTAGTATAGAGGGCAGGGGGCGTGTCACAGATACGCAGTATTTT. This encodes CASSIEGRGRVTDTQYF.

The chain has TRBV7-3 and TRBJ2-2, with a weak D call TRBD1 (5 bases). The CDR3 spans 12 residues. CDR1 SGHTA and CDR2 FQGTGA come from the germline V gene. The V gene lost 5 bases and the J gene lost 6 bases, with 7 bases spanning the gap. The CDR3 sequence: CASSPTAGELFF. CDR3 nucleotides: TGTGCCAGCAGCCCGACAGCCGGGGAGCTGTTTTTT.

The genes are TRBV7-6 and TRBJ2-5; 8 bases are shared with TRBD2. In germline, CDR1 is SGHVS, CDR2 FNYEAQ. CDR3 length: 14 amino acids. V was clipped by 5 bases and J by 3 bases; unmatched bases: 5. The CDR3 sequence is CASSVRRGEETQYF. CDR3 in DNA: TGTGCCAGCAGCGTCCGGCGGGGGGAAGAGACCCAGTACTTC.